This T cell receptor (beta chain) appears in the sequencing data of a study of blood T cell repertoires in COVID-19. Background on the study: From the United States, Italy and Spain came samples of acute and convalescent COVID-19. In each case, the material was cDNA or gDNA derived from T cells, B-cell-depleted T cells, or PBMCs.

In Seattle, patients joined the study during active infection and were tracked longitudinally. CDR3 length: 14 amino acids. With 1 base removed from V and 5 bases from J, the gap between germline ends came to 11 bases. The germline V gene encodes CDR1 LGHDT and CDR2 YNNKEL (reference sequence). How the authors handled the data: Estimated nucleated cell counts came from reference gene primer amplification. The protocol was immunoSEQ multiplex PCR, while the TCRdb copy is restricted to in-frame clones and leaves out a portion. The V and J calls and clone size were taken over from that table, and D and trimming were inferred from the DNA. Of a few hundred thousand clones in the sample, more than 65% were seen once.

This clonotype originated in a person between 70 and 80 years old with COVID-19, enrolled during active disease. The chain couples TRBV3-1 (or the pseudogene TRBV3-2) to TRBJ1-1; D is uncertain. Sequencing was done on a sample of peripheral blood. CDR3 DNA: TGTGCCAGCAGCCAAGCCCGGGGTAGAACTGAAGCTTTCTTT. Translating gives CASSQARGRTEAFF.